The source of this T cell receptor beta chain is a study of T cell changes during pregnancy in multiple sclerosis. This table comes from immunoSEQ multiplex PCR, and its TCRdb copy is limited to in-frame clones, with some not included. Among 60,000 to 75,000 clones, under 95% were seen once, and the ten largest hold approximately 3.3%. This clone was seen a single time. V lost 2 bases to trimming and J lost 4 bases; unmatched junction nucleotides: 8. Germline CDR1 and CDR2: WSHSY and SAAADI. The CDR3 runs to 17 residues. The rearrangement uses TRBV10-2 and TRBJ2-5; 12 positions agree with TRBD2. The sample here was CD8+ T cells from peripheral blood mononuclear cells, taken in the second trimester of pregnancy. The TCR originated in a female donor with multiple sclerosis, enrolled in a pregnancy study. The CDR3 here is CASSEKGLAGTSETQYF. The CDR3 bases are TGCGCCAGCAGTGAGAAGGGACTAGCGGGTACATCAGAGACCCAGTACTTC.